The clone carrying this T cell receptor (beta chain) was seen a handful of times. TCRdb fed the 5' RACE reads into MiXCR, producing one record per CDR3 protein. The sample holds 400,000 or so distinct CDR3 sequences, 11% seen once. The record originates from a study of T cells after yellow fever vaccination. This TCR came from a young man who received the YFV17D yellow fever vaccine. The source was PBMCs, collected on the day of the first yellow fever vaccination.

This chain's CDR3 is CASSLMGQGDGYTF. CDR3 coding DNA: TGTGCCAGCAGTTTAATGGGCCAGGGGGATGGCTACACCTTC. The chain joins TRBV27 to TRBJ1-2; 7 bases match TRBD1. V shed 2 bases and J 6 bases; nucleotides not matched to a gene: 6. Germline V gene lookup returns CDR1 MNHEY and CDR2 SMNVEV (reference sequence). This CDR3 region has 14 residues.